This record looks at one TCR beta chain sequence and its context. Its antigen is as yet unknown. Sequencing was performed with immunoSEQ multiplex PCR; in TCRdb, only in-frame clones are kept and a portion is missing. The sample has roughly 180,000 clones; nearly 95% are singletons. The data derive from a study of T cell responses to AZD1222 COVID-19 vaccine. Study-level points and caveats: It was only six AZD1222 recipients who were seropositive at baseline. The donors showed a predominance of white British ancestry and of females, with possible underestimation of clonal diversity.

Analysis merged second doses at about 4 or about 12 weeks. The CDR3 covers 15 residues. Germline-derived CDR1 and CDR2 are GTSNPN and SVGIG (reference sequence). V lost 0 bases to trimming and J lost 4 bases, with 16 bases between them. This TCR came from an adult who received the AZD1222 COVID-19 vaccine. This chain joins TRBV30 and TRBJ2-7; a weak D match, TRBD1 (5 bases). The sequenced sample was peripheral blood, obtained 28 days after the second AZD1222 dose. This CDR3 reads CAWSVGAPPLYEQYF. In DNA form, the CDR3 reads TGTGCCTGGAGTGTAGGGGCCCCACCTTTATACGAGCAGTACTTC.